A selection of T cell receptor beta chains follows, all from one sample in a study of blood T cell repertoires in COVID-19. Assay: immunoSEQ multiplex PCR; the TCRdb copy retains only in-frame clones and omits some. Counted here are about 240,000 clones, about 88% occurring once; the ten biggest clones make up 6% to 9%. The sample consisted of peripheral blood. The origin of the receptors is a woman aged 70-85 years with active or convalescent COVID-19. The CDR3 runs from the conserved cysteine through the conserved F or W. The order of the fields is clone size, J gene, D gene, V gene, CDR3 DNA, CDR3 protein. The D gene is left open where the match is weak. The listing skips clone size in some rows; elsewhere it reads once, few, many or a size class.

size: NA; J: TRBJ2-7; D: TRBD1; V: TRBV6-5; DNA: TGTGCCAGCAGTTTTAAAGGACAGGGAGGCTACGAGCAGTACTTC; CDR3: CASSFKGQGGYEQYF
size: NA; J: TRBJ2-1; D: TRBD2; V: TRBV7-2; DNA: TGTGCCAGCAGCCCACGGGGGGGCCAGGATGAGCAGTTCTTC; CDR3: CASSPRGGQDEQFF
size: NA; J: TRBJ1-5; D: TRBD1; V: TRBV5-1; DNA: TGCGCCAGCAGCTTCGGGGACAGAGACAATCAGCCCCAGCATTTT; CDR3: CASSFGDRDNQPQHF
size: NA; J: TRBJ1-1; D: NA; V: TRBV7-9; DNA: TGTGCCAGCAGCTTACAGGGGTACACTGAAGCTTTCTTT; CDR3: CASSLQGYTEAFF
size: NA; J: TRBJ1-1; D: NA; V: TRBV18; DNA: TGTGCCAGCCGGACAAACACTGAAGCTTTCTTT; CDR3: CASRTNTEAFF
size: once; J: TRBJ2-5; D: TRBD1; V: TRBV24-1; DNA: TGTGCCACCAGTGATTTGGAGGACAGGGGGGGGGAGACCCAGTACTTC; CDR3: CATSDLEDRGGETQYF
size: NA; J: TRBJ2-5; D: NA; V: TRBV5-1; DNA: TGCGCCAGCAGCTTGGAAGCACAAGAGACCCAGTACTTC; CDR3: CASSLEAQETQYF
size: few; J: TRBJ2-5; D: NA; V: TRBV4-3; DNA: TGCGCCAGCAGCCAAGACTTCGGGGGTGGGGAGACCCAGTACTTC; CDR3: CASSQDFGGGETQYF
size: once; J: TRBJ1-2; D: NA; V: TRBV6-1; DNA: TGTGCCAGCAGTGAAGCGCGTCACCATGGCTACACCTTC; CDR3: CASSEARHHGYTF
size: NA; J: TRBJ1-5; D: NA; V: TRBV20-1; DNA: TGCAGTGCTAGTCGGGGGGACAGCAATCAGCCCCAGCATTTT; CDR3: CSASRGDSNQPQHF
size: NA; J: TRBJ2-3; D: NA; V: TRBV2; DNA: TGTGCCAGCAGTGAGGAGACAGCGAGCACAGATACGCAGTATTTT; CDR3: CASSEETASTDTQYF
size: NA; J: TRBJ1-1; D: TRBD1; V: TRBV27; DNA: TGTGCCAGCAGGACAGGGGGGGTTATGAACACTGAAGCTTTCTTT; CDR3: CASRTGGVMNTEAFF
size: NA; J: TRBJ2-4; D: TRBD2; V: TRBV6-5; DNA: TGTGCCAGCGGGCGGGGAGGGCAAGCCAAAAACATTCAGTACTTC; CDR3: CASGRGGQAKNIQYF
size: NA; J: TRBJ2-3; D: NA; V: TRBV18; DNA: TGTGCCAGCTCCGGAGTTATTGTACCCACAGATACGCAGTATTTT; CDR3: CASSGVIVPTDTQYF
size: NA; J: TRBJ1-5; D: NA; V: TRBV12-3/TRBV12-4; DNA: TGTGCCAGCAGCCATCCCAATCAGCCCCAGCATTTT; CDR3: CASSHPNQPQHF
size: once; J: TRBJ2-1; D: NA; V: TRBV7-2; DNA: TGTGCCAGCAGCTTAGCCACAGCATTTCGCTCCTACAATGAGCAGTTCTTC; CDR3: CASSLATAFRSYNEQFF
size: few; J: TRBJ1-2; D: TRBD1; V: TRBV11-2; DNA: TGTGCCAGCAGCTCTGGGACAGGGGGCCCGTCTGATGGCTACACCTTC; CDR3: CASSSGTGGPSDGYTF
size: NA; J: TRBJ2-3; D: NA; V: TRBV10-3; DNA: TGTGCCATCGGTCCCAGGGGGGAAACAGATACGCAGTATTTT; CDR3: CAIGPRGETDTQYF
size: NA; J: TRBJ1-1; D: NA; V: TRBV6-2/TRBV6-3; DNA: TGTGCCAGCAGTCCCCGGGGGGCGACGAACACTGAAGCTTTCTTT; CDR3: CASSPRGATNTEAFF
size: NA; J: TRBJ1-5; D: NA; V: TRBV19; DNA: TGTGCCAGTAAGGGCCAGGGTAGGGATCAGCCCCAGCATTTT; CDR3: CASKGQGRDQPQHF
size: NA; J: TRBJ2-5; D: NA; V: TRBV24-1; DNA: TGTGCCACCGCGGGCCCCCTGGGGGAGACCCAGTACTTC; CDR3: CATAGPLGETQYF
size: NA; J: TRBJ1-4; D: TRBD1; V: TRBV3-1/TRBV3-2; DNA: TGTGCCAGCAGCCAAGAAGGGGGCACTGAAAAACTGTTTTTT; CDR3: CASSQEGGTEKLFF
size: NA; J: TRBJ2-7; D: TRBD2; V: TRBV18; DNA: TGTGCCAGCTCACCCCCAGCGGGGCATGAGCAGTACTTC; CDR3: CASSPPAGHEQYF
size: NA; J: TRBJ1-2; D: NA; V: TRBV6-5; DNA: TGTGCCAGCAGTCTTACAGGGCGAACTAACTATGGCTACACCTTC; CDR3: CASSLTGRTNYGYTF
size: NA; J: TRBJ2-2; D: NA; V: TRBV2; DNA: TGTGCCAGCAGTGTCCAGAACACCGGGGAGCTGTTTTTT; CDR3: CASSVQNTGELFF
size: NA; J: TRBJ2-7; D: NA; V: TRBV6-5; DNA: TGTGCCAGCAGTACCGTGAGGTCCTACGAGCAGTACTTC; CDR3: CASSTVRSYEQYF
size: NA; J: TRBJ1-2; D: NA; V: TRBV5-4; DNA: TGTGCCAGCAACCGGGGAGCTGAGGGCTACACCTTC; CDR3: CASNRGAEGYTF
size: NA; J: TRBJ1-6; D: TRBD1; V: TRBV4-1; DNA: TGCGCCAGCAGCCAGTTTCGGACAGGGGGCATCGGAAGGTCACCCCTCCACTTT; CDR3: CASSQFRTGGIGRSPLHF
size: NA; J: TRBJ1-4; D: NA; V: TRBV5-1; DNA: TGCGCCAGCAGCTTGTTTGGGGGCGAGGATGAAAAACTGTTTTTT; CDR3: CASSLFGGEDEKLFF
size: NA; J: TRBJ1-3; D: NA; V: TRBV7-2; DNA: TGTGCCAGCAGCCAGAGCGGGGGAGCTGGAAACACCATATATTTT; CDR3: CASSQSGGAGNTIYF
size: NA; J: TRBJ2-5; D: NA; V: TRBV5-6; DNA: TGTGCCAGCAGCCCTGGGGGGGGGCCGGAAGAGACCCAGTACTTC; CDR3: CASSPGGGPEETQYF
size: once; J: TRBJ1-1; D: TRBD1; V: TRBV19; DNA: TGTGCCACCTCGACAGGGGGTACTGAAGCTTTCTTT; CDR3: CATSTGGTEAFF
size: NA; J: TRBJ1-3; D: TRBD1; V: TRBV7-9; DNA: TGTGCCAGCAGCAGGGGACAGGAAGAGAGAAACACCATATATTTT; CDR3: CASSRGQEERNTIYF
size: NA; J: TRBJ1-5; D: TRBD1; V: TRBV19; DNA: TGTGCCAGCTGGGGGACAGGCCGAAATCAGCCCCAGCATTTT; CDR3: CASWGTGRNQPQHF
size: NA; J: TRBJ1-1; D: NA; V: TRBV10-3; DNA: TGTGCCATCAGTCACCAGGGGAGGGGCACTGAAGCTTTCTTT; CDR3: CAISHQGRGTEAFF